This T cell receptor (beta chain) is from a study of vaccination effects on CD4 cells after COVID-19. Here immunoSEQ multiplex PCR was the method, and the copy in TCRdb shows in-frame clones only, minus some. The table has roughly 30,000 clones, about 68% seen once. V shed 6 bases, J shed 0 bases, and the junction held 3 bases outside the gene matches. CDR3 length: 15 amino acids. Germline CDR1 is LNHDA and CDR2 is SQIVND (reference sequence). As for this clone: The antigen remains undetermined.

Researchers isolated CD4+ T cells once about 11 days of culture had elapsed. This individual tested PCR-positive for SARS-CoV-2 infection between March and December 2020. The participants, recipients of two vaccine doses, got either BNT162b2 or mRNA-1273. IL-2 medium was substituted for half the medium on days 3 and 7. The clonotype comes from a human donor who had a prior SARS-CoV-2 infection. The gene calls are TRBV19 and TRBJ1-5, with 9 bases matching TRBD1. The sample consisted of CD4+ T cells from PBMCs cultured without peptide, taken after COVID-19 vaccination. CDR3 sequence (DNA): TGTGCCAGTAGCCGACAGGGGGGTAGCAATCAGCCCCAGCATTTT. Amino acids: CASSRQGGSNQPQHF.